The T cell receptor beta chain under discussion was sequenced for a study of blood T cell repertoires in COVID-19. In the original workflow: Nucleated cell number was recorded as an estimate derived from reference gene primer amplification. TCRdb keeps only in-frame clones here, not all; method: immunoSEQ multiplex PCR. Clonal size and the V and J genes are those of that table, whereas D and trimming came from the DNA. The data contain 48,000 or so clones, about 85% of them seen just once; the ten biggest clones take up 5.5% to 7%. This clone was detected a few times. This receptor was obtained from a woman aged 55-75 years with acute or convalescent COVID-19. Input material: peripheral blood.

CDR3 coding DNA: TGTGCCAGCAGCGTAGCTGGGGGGGCTAATGAAAAACTGTTTTTT. Translated: CASSVAGGANEKLFF. The chain is built from TRBV9 and TRBJ1-4; a weak D match, TRBD1 (5 bases). Germline V gene lookup returns CDR1 SGDLS and CDR2 YYNGEE. V was pared by 0 bases and J by 3 bases, with 9 bases between. This CDR3 is built from 15 residues.